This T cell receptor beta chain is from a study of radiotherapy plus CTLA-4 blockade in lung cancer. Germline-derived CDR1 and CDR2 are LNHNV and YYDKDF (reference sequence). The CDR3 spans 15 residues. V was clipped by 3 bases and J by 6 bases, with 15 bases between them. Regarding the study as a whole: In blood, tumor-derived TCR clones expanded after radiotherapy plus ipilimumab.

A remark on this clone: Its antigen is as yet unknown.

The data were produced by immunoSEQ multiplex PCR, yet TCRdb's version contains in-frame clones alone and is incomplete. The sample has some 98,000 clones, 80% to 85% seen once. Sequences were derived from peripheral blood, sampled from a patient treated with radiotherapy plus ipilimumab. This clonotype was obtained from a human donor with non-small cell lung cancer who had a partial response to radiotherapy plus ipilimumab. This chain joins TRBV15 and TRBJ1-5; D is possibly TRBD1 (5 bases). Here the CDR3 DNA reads TGTGCCACCAGCAGTTGGGGGGAACTCAGTCAGCCCCAGCATTTT. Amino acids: CATSSWGELSQPQHF.